The entry below describes one TCR beta chain. There are 15 residues in the CDR3. Germline loops: CDR1 SGHTA, CDR2 FQGNSA. Trimming left V 5 bases short and J 0 bases short, with 14 bases between. The data were produced by immunoSEQ multiplex PCR, yet TCRdb's version contains in-frame clones alone and is incomplete. The repertoire consists of about 130,000 clones, with around 90% occurring once and the leading ten covering about 6%. This sample was taken from a study of T cell responses to AZD1222 COVID-19 vaccine. The TCR originated in an adult in good health. The sample was peripheral blood, taken on day 0 of AZD1222 vaccination. V gene TRBV7-2 combines with J gene TRBJ2-7, with D tentatively TRBD2 (5 bases). The CDR3 bases are TGTGCCAGCAGCCTATCGCCACTAGGCTCCTACGAGCAGTACTTC. Its protein is CASSLSPLGSYEQYF.